The rows below give T cell receptor beta chains drawn from one sample of a study of cytomegalovirus exposure and HLA in healthy donors. The repertoire was sequenced with immunoSEQ multiplex PCR; TCRdb's copy has only in-frame clones and lacks some. This repertoire includes approximately 75,000 clones. The material sequenced was PBMCs. The receptors originated from a boy aged 5-17 years in good health and CMV-seronegative. Each CDR3 is given with its conserved first and last residue. A D gene is named only where the DNA matches it firmly.

CDR3nt	CDR3aa	v_gene	d_gene	j_gene
TGCGCCAGCACTGGCAGGGGAGTCCGTACAGATACGCAGTATTTT	CASTGRGVRTDTQYF	TRBV5-1	NA	TRBJ2-3
TGTGCCAGCAGCTTAGGGGGCAGGGGGCTGGGGAACACTGAAGCTTTCTTT	CASSLGGRGLGNTEAFF	TRBV7-9	TRBD1	TRBJ1-1
TGTGCCAGCTCACCCCGGACAGCTGGATATGGCTACACCTTC	CASSPRTAGYGYTF	TRBV18	NA	TRBJ1-2
TGTGCCAGCAGCTTGGGACAGGGGGCCTACGAGCAGTACTTC	CASSLGQGAYEQYF	TRBV5-5	TRBD1	TRBJ2-7
TGTGCCAGCAGTTACTCGCAGGGACTAGCTGCCGGGGAGCTGTTTTTT	CASSYSQGLAAGELFF	TRBV6-6	TRBD2	TRBJ2-2
TGTGCCAGCTCAACAGGGGGGGCCTACGAGCAGTACTTC	CASSTGGAYEQYF	TRBV18	NA	TRBJ2-7
TGTGCCAGCAGTTACTCGATACCGGTCAACTATGGCTACACCTTC	CASSYSIPVNYGYTF	TRBV6-5	NA	TRBJ1-2
TGTGCCAGTTGTATTGGGGACAGAAGCACAGATACGCAGTATTTT	CASCIGDRSTDTQYF	TRBV19	TRBD1	TRBJ2-3
TGTGCCAGCAGGACGGGACATATAGGTTCACCCCTACACTTT	CASRTGHIGSPLHF	TRBV2	NA	TRBJ1-6
TGCGCCAGCAGCGTCGGACAGGGGGAGGTTGGATACGAGCAGTACTTC	CASSVGQGEVGYEQYF	TRBV5-1	TRBD1	TRBJ2-7
TGTGCCAGCAGTTCAACCCGGGGCAATGAGCAGTTCTTC	CASSSTRGNEQFF	TRBV6-4	NA	TRBJ2-1
TGCGCCAGCAGTATAACAGGGTTGCAGCCCCAGCATTTT	CASSITGLQPQHF	TRBV5-1	NA	TRBJ1-5